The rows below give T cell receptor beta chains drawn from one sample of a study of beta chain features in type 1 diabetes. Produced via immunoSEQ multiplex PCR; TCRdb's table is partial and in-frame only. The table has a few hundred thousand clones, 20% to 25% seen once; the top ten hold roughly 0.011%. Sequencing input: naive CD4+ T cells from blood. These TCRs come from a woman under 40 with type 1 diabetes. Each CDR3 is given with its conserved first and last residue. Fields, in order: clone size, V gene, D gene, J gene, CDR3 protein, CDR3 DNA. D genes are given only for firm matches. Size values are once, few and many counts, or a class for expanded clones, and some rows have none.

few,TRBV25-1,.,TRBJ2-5,CASMGQGETQYF,TGTGCCAGCATGGGTCAGGGAGAGACCCAGTACTTC
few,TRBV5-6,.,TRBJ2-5,CASSLYSEQTQYF,TGTGCCAGCAGCTTATATTCGGAGCAGACCCAGTACTTC
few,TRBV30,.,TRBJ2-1,CAWSVPSHQFF,TGTGCCTGGAGTGTACCGAGCCACCAGTTCTTC
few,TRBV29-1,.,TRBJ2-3,CSVGTGPTDTQYF,TGCAGCGTTGGGACTGGGCCTACAGATACGCAGTATTTT
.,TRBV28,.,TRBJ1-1,CASSPGLGTEAFF,TGTGCCAGCAGTCCAGGGTTGGGCACTGAAGCTTTCTTT
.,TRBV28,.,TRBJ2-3,CASSLTGPDTQYF,TGTGCCAGCAGCTTAACAGGGCCCGATACGCAGTATTTT
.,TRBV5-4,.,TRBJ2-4,CASSAQVTKNIQYF,TGTGCCAGCAGCGCCCAGGTCACCAAAAACATTCAGTACTTC
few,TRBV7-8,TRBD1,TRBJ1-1,CASSLTGGNTEAFF,TGTGCCAGCAGCTTAACAGGGGGGAACACTGAAGCTTTCTTT
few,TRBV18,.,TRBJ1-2,CASSPTLTVNYGYTF,TGTGCCAGCTCACCTACTCTGACAGTTAACTATGGCTACACCTTC
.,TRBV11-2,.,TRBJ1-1,CASSLGRTNWYTEAFF,TGTGCCAGCAGCTTAGGCAGGACAAATTGGTACACTGAAGCTTTCTTT
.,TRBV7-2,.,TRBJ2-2,CASNVVGGTTGELFF,TGTGCCAGCAACGTTGTAGGGGGTACCACCGGGGAGCTGTTTTTT
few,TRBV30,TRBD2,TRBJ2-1,CAWSGGGEQFF,TGTGCCTGGAGTGGGGGGGGTGAGCAGTTCTTC
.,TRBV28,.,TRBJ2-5,CASSLRGSKQETQYF,TGTGCCAGCTCCCTACGGGGGAGCAAACAAGAGACCCAGTACTTC
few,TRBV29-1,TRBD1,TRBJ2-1,CSVEGQYNEQFF,TGCAGCGTTGAGGGACAGTACAATGAGCAGTTCTTC
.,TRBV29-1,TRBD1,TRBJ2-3,CSVADRGPTDTQYF,TGCAGCGTTGCGGACAGGGGGCCAACAGATACGCAGTATTTT
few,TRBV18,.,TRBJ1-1,CASSPAGAGNTEAFF,TGTGCCAGCTCACCCGCAGGGGCGGGGAACACTGAAGCTTTCTTT
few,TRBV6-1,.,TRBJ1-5,CASSEGPGQPQHF,TGTGCCAGCAGTGAAGGCCCGGGACAGCCCCAGCATTTT
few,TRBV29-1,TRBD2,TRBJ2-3,CSGTSVDTDTQYF,TGCAGCGGCACTAGCGTTGACACAGATACGCAGTATTTT
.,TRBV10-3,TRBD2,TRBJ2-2,CAIGTSENTGELFF,TGTGCCATCGGGACTAGCGAGAACACCGGGGAGCTGTTTTTT
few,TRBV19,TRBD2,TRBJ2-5,CASSILRTGTSQETQYF,TGTGCCAGTAGTATTCTCCGAACCGGGACTAGTCAAGAGACCCAGTACTTC
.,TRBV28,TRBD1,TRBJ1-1,CASSQGEHRGAFF,TGTGCCAGCAGCCAGGGAGAGCACAGGGGAGCTTTCTTT
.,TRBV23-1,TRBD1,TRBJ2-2,CASSPYRGSNTGELFF,TGCGCCAGCAGCCCCTACAGGGGTTCGAACACCGGGGAGCTGTTTTTT
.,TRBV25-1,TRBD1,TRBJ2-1,CASSDQGAGEQFF,TGTGCCAGCTCTGACCAGGGGGCGGGTGAGCAGTTCTTC
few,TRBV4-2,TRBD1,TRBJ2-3,CASSQDGTGTDTQYF,TGTGCCAGCAGCCAAGACGGGACAGGGACAGATACGCAGTATTTT
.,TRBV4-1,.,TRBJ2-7,CASSPAAGSYYEQYF,TGCGCCAGCAGCCCGGCGGCGGGCTCCTACTACGAGCAGTACTTC
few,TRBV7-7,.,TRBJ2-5,CASSGQGGETQYF,TGTGCTAGCAGTGGGCAGGGTGGAGAGACCCAGTACTTC
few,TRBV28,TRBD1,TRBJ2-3,CASSAQTGGADTQYF,TGTGCCAGCAGCGCTCAAACAGGGGGCGCAGATACGCAGTATTTT
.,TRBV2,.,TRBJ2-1,CASSSVHEQFF,TGTGCCAGTAGCAGTGTACATGAGCAGTTCTTC
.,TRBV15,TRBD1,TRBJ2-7,CATSRDRGYEQYF,TGTGCCACCAGCAGGGACAGGGGCTACGAGCAGTACTTC
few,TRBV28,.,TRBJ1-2,CASSPGTGIRGYGYTF,TGTGCCAGCAGCCCTGGAACAGGGATTAGAGGCTATGGCTACACCTTC
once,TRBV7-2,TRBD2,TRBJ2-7,CASSLGGGLYYEQYF,TGTGCCAGCAGCTTAGGGGGGGGACTTTATTACGAGCAGTACTTC
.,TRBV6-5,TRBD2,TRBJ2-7,CASSPSAGGSYEQYF,TGTGCCAGCAGCCCCTCTGCGGGAGGGAGCTACGAGCAGTACTTC
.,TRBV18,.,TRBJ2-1,CASSPGPTHEQFF,TGTGCCAGCTCACCAGGGCCAACGCATGAGCAGTTCTTC
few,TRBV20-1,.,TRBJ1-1,CSAFPPGRAFF,TGCAGTGCTTTCCCGCCTGGCAGGGCTTTCTTT
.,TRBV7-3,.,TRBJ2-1,CASSSTSTSEQFF,TGTGCCAGCAGCTCGACCTCGACTTCGGAGCAGTTCTTC
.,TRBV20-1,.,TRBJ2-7,CSARETYEQYF,TGCAGTGCTCGCGAGACCTACGAGCAGTACTTC
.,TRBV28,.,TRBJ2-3,CASSSPGVDTQYF,TGTGCCAGCAGTAGCCCCGGGGTGGATACGCAGTATTTT
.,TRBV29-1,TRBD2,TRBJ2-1,CSVDWLAGYNEQFF,TGCAGCGTTGACTGGCTAGCGGGGTACAATGAGCAGTTCTTC
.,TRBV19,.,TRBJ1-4,CASSKSATNEKLFF,TGTGCCAGTTCTAAGTCGGCAACTAATGAAAAACTGTTTTTT
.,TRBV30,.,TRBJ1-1,CAWSRESSTEAFF,TGTGCCTGGAGTCGCGAGTCGAGCACTGAAGCTTTCTTT
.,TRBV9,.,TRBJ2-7,CASSPSLDRYYEQYF,TGTGCCAGCAGCCCCTCCTTAGACAGGTACTACGAGCAGTACTTC
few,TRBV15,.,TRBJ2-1,CATSRRGPYNEQFF,TGTGCCACCAGCAGAAGGGGTCCCTACAATGAGCAGTTCTTC
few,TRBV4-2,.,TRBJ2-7,CASSQERGRRNEQYF,TGTGCCAGCAGCCAAGAACGAGGGCGGAGAAACGAGCAGTACTTC
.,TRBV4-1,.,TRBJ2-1,CASSQPFRVRSSYNEQFF,TGCGCCAGCAGCCAACCATTTCGGGTTAGGAGCTCCTACAATGAGCAGTTCTTC
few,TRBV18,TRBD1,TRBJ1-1,CASFGLTEQGWYNTEAFF,TGTGCCAGCTTCGGACTTACAGAACAGGGGTGGTACAACACTGAAGCTTTCTTT
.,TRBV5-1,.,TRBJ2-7,CASSLDLHPSYEQYF,TGCGCCAGCAGCTTGGATTTACATCCTTCCTACGAGCAGTACTTC
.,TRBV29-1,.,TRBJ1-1,CSVARGEAFF,TGCAGCGTTGCACGAGGTGAAGCTTTCTTT
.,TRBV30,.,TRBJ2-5,CAWSPGETQYF,TGTGCCTGGAGCCCGGGGGAGACCCAGTACTTC
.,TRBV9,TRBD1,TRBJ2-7,CASSVTGNSVEQYF,TGTGCCAGCAGCGTGACAGGGAATTCGGTCGAGCAGTACTTC
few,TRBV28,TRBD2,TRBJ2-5,CASSLSGGMGQETQYF,TGTGCCAGCAGTTTATCCGGGGGGATGGGGCAAGAGACCCAGTACTTC
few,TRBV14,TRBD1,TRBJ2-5,CASSPRQGRETQYF,TGTGCCAGCAGCCCCCGACAGGGGAGGGAGACCCAGTACTTC
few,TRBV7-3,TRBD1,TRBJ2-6,CASSGTEASTGANVLTF,TGTGCCAGCAGCGGGACAGAGGCTTCGACTGGGGCCAACGTCCTGACTTTC
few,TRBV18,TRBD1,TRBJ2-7,CASSSTGQGSYEQYF,TGTGCCAGCTCATCAACGGGACAGGGGTCCTACGAGCAGTACTTC
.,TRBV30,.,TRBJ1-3,CAWSVLAGNTIYF,TGTGCCTGGAGTGTCCTCGCTGGAAACACCATATATTTT
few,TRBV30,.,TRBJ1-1,CAWSRKPPGTEAFF,TGTGCCTGGAGTCGGAAGCCTCCGGGCACTGAAGCTTTCTTT
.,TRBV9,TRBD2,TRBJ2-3,CASSVGPSGISDTQYF,TGTGCCAGCAGCGTAGGGCCCAGCGGGATATCAGATACGCAGTATTTT
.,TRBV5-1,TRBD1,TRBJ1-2,CASSAPPRDSDGYTF,TGCGCCAGCAGCGCTCCCCCCCGGGACAGCGATGGCTACACCTTC
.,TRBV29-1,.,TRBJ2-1,CSVTPSYNEQFF,TGCAGCGTGACACCCTCCTACAATGAGCAGTTCTTC
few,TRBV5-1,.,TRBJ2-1,CASSSQGDEQFF,TGCGCCAGCAGCTCACAGGGAGATGAGCAGTTCTTC